One sample yielded the 2 T cell receptor beta chains listed below, sequenced in a study of identical twins. From the 5' RACE reads, TCRdb called clonotypes with MiXCR, one entry per CDR3 protein. The sample has roughly 1.6 million distinct CDR3 sequences; 25% to 35% are singletons. The sample comprised cord blood. These receptor sequences come from a newborn girl in good health.

This clonotype was recorded a few times. The chain is built from TRBV20-1 and TRBJ2-1; D is perhaps TRBD1 (6 bases). Trimming pared 6 bases from V and 8 bases from J, leaving 20 bases between. CDR1 is DFQATT and CDR2 is SNEGSKA in the germline V gene (reference sequence). The CDR3 is 14 residues long. The CDR3 loop reads CSAGQLGFSDEQFF. Here the CDR3 DNA reads TGCAGTGCCGGACAGCTAGGGTTTAGCGATGAGCAGTTCTTC.

The chain is built from TRBV12-3 or TRBV12-4 and TRBJ2-1; maybe TRBD2 (6 bases). The DNA end lines up better with TRBJ2-7; the J call may be wrong. The CDR3 length is 14 residues. In DNA form, the CDR3 reads TGTGCCAGCGCCGACGGCGGGGCCTACAATGAGCAGTACTTC. As protein: CASADGGAYNEQYF.